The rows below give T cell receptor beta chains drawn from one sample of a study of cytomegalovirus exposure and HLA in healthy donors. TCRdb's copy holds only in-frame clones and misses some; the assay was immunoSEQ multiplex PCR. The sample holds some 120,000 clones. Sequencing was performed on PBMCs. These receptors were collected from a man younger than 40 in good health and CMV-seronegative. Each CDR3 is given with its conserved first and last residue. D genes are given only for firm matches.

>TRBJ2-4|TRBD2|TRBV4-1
CASSPPGAGGTKNIQYF
TGCGCCAGCAGCCCTCCCGGCGCGGGGGGCACCAAAAACATTCAGTACTTC
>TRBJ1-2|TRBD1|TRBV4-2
CASSIRTGMGGYTF
TGTGCCAGCAGCATCCGGACAGGGATGGGAGGCTACACCTTC
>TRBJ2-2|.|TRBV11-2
CASSLQGQPTGELFF
TGTGCCAGCAGCCTACAAGGACAGCCCACCGGGGAGCTGTTTTTT
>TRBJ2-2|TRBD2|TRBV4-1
CASSQGPSGGAGELFF
TGCGCCAGCAGCCAAGGCCCTAGCGGGGGGGCCGGGGAGCTGTTTTTT
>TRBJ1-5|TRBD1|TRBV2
CASSRDRGDQPQHF
TGTGCCAGCAGCCGGGACAGGGGAGATCAGCCCCAGCATTTT
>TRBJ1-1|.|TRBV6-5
CASSRARGVNTEAFF
TGTGCCAGCAGTCGCGCTCGGGGGGTGAACACTGAAGCTTTCTTT
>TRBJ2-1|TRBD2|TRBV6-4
CASSELAGAYNEQFF
TGTGCCAGCAGTGAACTAGCGGGGGCCTACAATGAGCAGTTCTTC
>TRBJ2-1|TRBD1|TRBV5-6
CASSFGQGLGEQFF
TGTGCCAGCAGCTTCGGACAGGGCTTGGGTGAGCAGTTCTTC
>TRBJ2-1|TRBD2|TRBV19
CASTFSGGFYNEQFF
TGTGCCAGTACGTTTAGCGGGGGGTTCTACAATGAGCAGTTCTTC
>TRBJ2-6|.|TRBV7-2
CASSLTPDSGANVLTF
TGTGCCAGCAGCCTGACTCCAGACTCTGGGGCCAACGTCCTGACTTTC
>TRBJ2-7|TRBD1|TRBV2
CASRKGQGVGEQYF
TGTGCCAGCAGGAAGGGACAGGGAGTCGGCGAGCAGTACTTC
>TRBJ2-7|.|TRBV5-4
CASSPRGNSYEQYF
TGTGCCAGCAGCCCGAGGGGGAACTCCTACGAGCAGTACTTC
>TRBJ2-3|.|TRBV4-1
CASSQGLAVADTQYF
TGCGCCAGCAGCCAAGGCCTAGCAGTGGCAGATACGCAGTATTTT
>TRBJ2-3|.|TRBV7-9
CASSFASPGTDTQYF
TGTGCCAGCAGCTTCGCTAGTCCAGGGACAGATACGCAGTATTTT
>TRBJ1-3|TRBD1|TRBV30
CAWKTGEFSGNTIYF
TGTGCCTGGAAAACAGGGGAATTCTCTGGAAACACCATATATTTT
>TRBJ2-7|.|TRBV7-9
CASSLALASSGEQYF
TGTGCCAGCAGCTTAGCGTTGGCCTCATCGGGAGAGCAGTACTTC
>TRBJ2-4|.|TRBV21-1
CARTPMVPIQYF
TGTGCCAGGACACCCATGGTGCCCATTCAGTACTTC
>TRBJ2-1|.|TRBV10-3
CAISEMTTTNEQFF
TGTGCCATCAGTGAAATGACGACAACCAATGAGCAGTTCTTC
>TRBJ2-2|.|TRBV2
CASSDHRVAKVTGELFF
TGTGCCAGCAGTGACCACAGGGTGGCGAAGGTCACCGGGGAGCTGTTTTTT
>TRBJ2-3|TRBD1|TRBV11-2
CASSLAQGAGTDTQYF
TGTGCCAGCAGCTTAGCCCAGGGGGCTGGCACAGATACGCAGTATTTT
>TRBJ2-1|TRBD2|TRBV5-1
CASSLAPLAGGLNEQFF
TGCGCCAGCAGCTTGGCCCCTCTAGCGGGGGGGCTCAATGAGCAGTTCTTC
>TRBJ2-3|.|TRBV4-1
CASSQLPRTDSTDTQYF
TGCGCCAGCAGCCAACTTCCACGGACAGATAGCACAGATACGCAGTATTTT
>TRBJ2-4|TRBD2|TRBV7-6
CASSEGWAGENIQYF
TGTGCCAGCAGCGAGGGGTGGGCGGGGGAAAACATTCAGTACTTC
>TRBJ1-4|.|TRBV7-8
CASSLGGRNEKLFF
TGTGCCAGCAGCTTGGGGGGGCGCAATGAAAAACTGTTTTTT
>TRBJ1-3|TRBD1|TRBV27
CASGTYRGISGNTIYF
TGTGCCAGCGGGACATACAGGGGAATCTCTGGAAACACCATATATTTT
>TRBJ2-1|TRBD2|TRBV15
CATSAEAGLAGYNEQFF
TGTGCCACCAGCGCTGAGGCCGGGCTAGCGGGTTACAATGAGCAGTTCTTC
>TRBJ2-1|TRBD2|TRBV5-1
CASSLLLAGGLSYNEQFF
TGCGCCAGCAGCCTACTGCTAGCGGGGGGATTATCCTACAATGAGCAGTTCTTC
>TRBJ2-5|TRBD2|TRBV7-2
CASSFGGRGGRGQETQYF
TGTGCCAGCAGCTTCGGGGGGCGGGGGGGCCGGGGCCAAGAGACCCAGTACTTC
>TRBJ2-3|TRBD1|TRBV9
CASSVSETGGHVFYPSTDTQYF
TGTGCCAGCAGCGTATCCGAGACAGGGGGGCATGTCTTCTATCCTAGCACAGATACGCAGTATTTT
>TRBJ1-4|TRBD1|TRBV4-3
CASSSAGQGAHEKLFF
TGCGCCAGCAGTAGCGCAGGACAGGGGGCGCATGAAAAGCTGTTTTTT
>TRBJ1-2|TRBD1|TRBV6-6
CASSHTRDSGLGGYTF
TGTGCCAGCAGTCACACCCGGGACAGCGGCCTCGGAGGCTACACCTTC
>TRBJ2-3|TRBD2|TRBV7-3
CASSRGLAGGHTDTQYF
TGTGCCAGCAGCCGCGGACTAGCGGGGGGCCACACAGATACGCAGTATTTT
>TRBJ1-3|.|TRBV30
CAWSVRGLLSGNTIYF
TGTGCCTGGAGTGTGCGGGGACTGCTCTCTGGAAACACCATATATTTT
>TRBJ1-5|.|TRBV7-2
CASSFDRSGNQPQHF
TGTGCCAGCAGTTTCGACAGGAGTGGCAATCAGCCCCAGCATTTT
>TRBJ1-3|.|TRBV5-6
CASSPGHSGNTIYF
TGTGCCAGCAGCCCGGGACATTCTGGAAACACCATATATTTT
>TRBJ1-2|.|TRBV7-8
CASSLAGGLGYTF
TGTGCCAGCAGCTTAGCAGGGGGTCTGGGCTACACCTTC
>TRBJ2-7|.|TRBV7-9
CASSPHYEQYF
TGTGCCAGCAGCCCCCATTACGAGCAGTACTTC